Below, 20 T cell receptor beta chains from the same sample are listed, as sequenced in a study of blood T cell repertoires in COVID-19. Libraries were prepared by immunoSEQ multiplex PCR; TCRdb keeps only in-frame clonotypes and omits some of them. The sample records over 150,000 clones, approximately 90% being singletons. Sequencing was done on a sample of peripheral blood. The receptors stem from a man between 18 and 29 years old with acute or convalescent COVID-19.

J is TRBJ1-6 and V is TRBV5-4, with D possibly matching TRBD1 (6 bases). The CDR3 runs 19 residues. V gave up 0 bases and J gave up 2 bases, with 18 bases separating them. Germline CDR1 reads SGHNT; CDR2 reads YYREEE (reference sequence). For the CDR3, the DNA is TGTGCCAGCAGCTTGGCGGTGGGTGGCAGGGGCGCCTATAATTCACCCCTCCACTTT. Its protein product is CASSLAVGGRGAYNSPLHF.

The chain links TRBV9 to TRBJ2-5; D unclear. In germline, CDR1 is SGDLS, CDR2 YYNGEE. Trimming shortened V by 2 bases and J by 2 bases, and 4 bases separated the two germline ends. This CDR3 has 12 amino acids. The CDR3 nucleotides read TGTGCCAGCAGCGTTGCGCAAGAGACCCAGTACTTC. Amino acid sequence: CASSVAQETQYF.

The chain is built from TRBV15 and TRBJ1-1; D uncertain. V shed 4 bases and J shed 1 base, with 10 bases lying between them. CDR3 length: 14 residues. Germline V gene lookup returns CDR1 LNHNV and CDR2 YYDKDF (reference sequence). The chain's CDR3 is CATSTRLTNTEAFF. In DNA form, the CDR3 reads TGTGCCACCAGCACAAGACTCACGAACACTGAAGCTTTCTTT.

The chain joins TRBV24-1 to TRBJ2-1; tentative D call: TRBD1 (5 bases). With 4 bases removed from V and 9 bases from J, the gap between germline ends came to 9 bases. CDR1 is KGHDR and CDR2 is SFDVKD in the germline V gene. CDR3 length equals 12 residues. Here the CDR3 reads CATSEWTSEQFF. CDR3 bases: TGTGCCACCAGTGAGTGGACATCTGAGCAGTTCTTC.

This clone has a handful of counts. The genes are TRBV14 and TRBJ1-2; perhaps TRBD1 as D (6 bases). V was shortened by 1 base and J by 8 bases, with 11 bases between the two germline ends. The CDR3 has 13 residues. Germline CDR1 SGHDN, CDR2 FVKESK. The CDR3 loop reads CASSQVTGRGYTF. As DNA, the CDR3 is TGTGCCAGCAGCCAAGTCACAGGGCGAGGCTACACCTTC.

V and J are TRBV11-2 and TRBJ2-5; 7 positions match TRBD2. This CDR3 region has 14 residues. The V and J ends lost 5 bases and 1 base, in that order; junction bases with no gene match: 4. Germline V gene data show CDR1 as SGHAT and CDR2 as FQNNGV. This chain's CDR3 is CASSGEGGQETQYF. Here the CDR3 DNA reads TGTGCCAGCAGCGGGGAGGGTGGCCAAGAGACCCAGTACTTC.

The genes are TRBV5-4 and TRBJ1-4; 9 bases agree with TRBD1. The germline CDR1 and CDR2 sequences are SGHNT and YYREEE (reference sequence). The CDR3 is 14 residues long. Germline trimming cut 1 base from V and 8 bases from J; bases unmatched to any gene: 3. The CDR3: CASSLTGGGEKLFF. The CDR3, as DNA: TGTGCCAGCAGCTTGACAGGGGGCGGAGAAAAACTGTTTTTT.

In regard to this clone: The sample holds other DNA sequences that translate to the same CDR3. The chain uses TRBV6-5 and TRBJ2-3, with TRBD2 matching over 8 bases. Germline V gene data show CDR1 as MNHEY and CDR2 as SVGAGI. The CDR3 has 14 residues. The junction had 1 base not matched to a gene; V was cut back by 4 bases and J by 1 base. The CDR3 sequence is CASSSGGGTDTQYF. CDR3 coding DNA: TGTGCCAGCAGTTCGGGAGGGGGCACAGATACGCAGTATTTT.

This clone showed up just a few times. The chain uses TRBV6-5 and TRBJ1-2; 8 nucleotides agree with TRBD1. Germline CDR1 MNHEY, CDR2 SVGAGI. This CDR3 has 15 amino acids. Trimming at V came to 2 bases and at J to 8 bases, leaving 10 bases not matched to a gene. As DNA, the CDR3 is TGTGCCAGCAGTTACATCCCAGGGGGCAAGTGGGGCTACACCTTC. It encodes CASSYIPGGKWGYTF.

This rearrangement joins TRBV19 to TRBJ2-3; 8 positions agree with TRBD2. Trimming at V came to 4 bases and at J to 6 bases, leaving 12 bases not matched to a gene. Germline CDR1 is LNHDA and CDR2 is SQIVND (reference sequence). The CDR3 covers 16 residues. Here the CDR3 DNA reads TGTGCCAGTAGTACCCCCAGCGGGAGCACCGGGGATACGCAGTATTTT. Protein: CASSTPSGSTGDTQYF.

The chain links TRBV19 to TRBJ1-3, with TRBD1 matching over 7 bases. CDR3 size: 17 residues. Germline CDR1 is LNHDA and CDR2 is SQIVND (reference sequence). Germline trimming cut 8 bases from V and 0 bases from J; bases unmatched to any gene: 13. The DNA for the CDR3 is TGTGCCAGTTGGCATTATAACAGGGGAGGCTCTGGAAACACCATATATTTT. Translating it yields CASWHYNRGGSGNTIYF. The full variable domain, with the rest looked up from reference TRBV19 and TRBJ1-3, is DGGITQSPKYLFRKEGQNVTLSCEQNLNHDAMYWYRQDPGQGLRLIYYSQIVNDFQKGDIAEGYSVSREKKESFPLTVTSAQKNPTAFYLCASWHYNRGGSGNTIYFGEGSWLTVV.

This clone was counted once. The rearrangement links TRBV5-1 to TRBJ1-1; 7 positions agree with TRBD1. The CDR3 sequence is 17 residues long. Losses at the gene ends were 2 bases for V and 4 bases for J; bases not matched to a gene: 14. Germline values: CDR1 SGHRS, CDR2 YFSETQ. CDR3 nucleotide sequence: TGCGCCAGCAGCTTTGCCGGTCGGGACAGCGGTCTCACTGAAGCTTTCTTT. It encodes CASSFAGRDSGLTEAFF.

The V call is TRBV7-9, the J call TRBJ2-1; 9 bases agree with TRBD2. CDR1 SEHNR and CDR2 FQNEAQ come from the germline V gene (reference sequence). The CDR3 consists of 17 residues. The V and J ends lost 3 bases and 1 base, in that order; junction bases with no gene match: 7. The CDR3 nucleotides are TGTGCCAGCAGCTTTTTAGCGGGAGACCGTTCCTACAATGAGCAGTTCTTC. As protein: CASSFLAGDRSYNEQFF.

The chain recombines TRBV11-2 with TRBJ1-4; D remains unclear. The germline V and J ends were trimmed by 6 bases and 7 bases, with 18 bases remaining between them. From germline, CDR1 is SGHAT and CDR2 FQNNGV. The CDR3 sequence is 15 residues long. CDR3 sequence reads: CASSHQASGSEKLFF. DNA of the CDR3: TGTGCCAGCAGTCATCAGGCCTCAGGCAGTGAAAAACTGTTTTTT.

CDR3 protein: CASSEGADSLYEQYF. In DNA form, the CDR3 reads TGTGCCAGCAGTGAAGGGGCCGACAGCCTCTACGAGCAGTACTTC. The chain has TRBV6-1 and TRBJ2-7; perhaps TRBD1 as D (5 bases). This CDR3 has 15 residues. Germline CDR1 is MNHNS and CDR2 is SASEGT. The germline V and J ends were trimmed by 1 base and 3 bases, with 13 bases remaining between them.

A single count supports this clone. The chain combines TRBV5-4 with TRBJ1-6; 7 bases align to TRBD1. J was trimmed by 1 base and V by 2 bases; bases with no gene match: 6. The CDR3 is 17 residues long. CDR1 and CDR2 from the germline V gene are SGHNT and YYREEE (reference sequence). CDR3 DNA: TGTGCCAGCAGCTTCCTCAACAGGGGTTCCTATAATTCACCCCTCCACTTT. It yields the protein CASSFLNRGSYNSPLHF.

The rearrangement joins TRBV7-6 to TRBJ1-4, with 8 bases lining up with TRBD1. The J segment lost 2 bases and the V segment lost 2 bases, leaving 10 bases of the junction unmatched. Germline CDR1 reads SGHVS; CDR2 reads FNYEAQ. This CDR3 comprises 18 residues. The CDR3: CASSLRTGIFSTNEKLFF. The CDR3 DNA reads as TGTGCCAGCAGCTTAAGGACAGGGATTTTTTCGACTAATGAAAAACTGTTTTTT.

V is TRBV19 and J is TRBJ2-1, with 10 bases aligning to TRBD1. The CDR3 is made up of 15 amino acids. Losses at the gene ends were 3 bases for V and 9 bases for J; bases not matched to a gene: 8. Germline CDR1 and CDR2: LNHDA and SQIVND (reference sequence). The CDR3 region is CASSMAGQGGGEQFF. CDR3 DNA: TGTGCCAGTAGTATGGCCGGACAGGGGGGCGGTGAGCAGTTCTTC.

This chain joins TRBV10-3 and TRBJ1-2; D is ambiguous. CDR1 is ENHRY and CDR2 is SYGVKD in the germline V gene. The CDR3 runs to 13 residues. V was clipped by 9 bases and J by 1 base, with 12 bases between them. CDR3 protein: CAILDLINYGYTF. The DNA of the CDR3 is TGTGCCATTTTAGATCTAATTAACTATGGCTACACCTTC.

V and J are TRBV5-8 and TRBJ1-5, with a possible D match to TRBD1 (5 bases). Germline loops: CDR1 SGHTS, CDR2 YDEGEE. Trimming took off 0 bases at V and 0 bases at J, with 10 bases between the two ends. This CDR3 comprises 16 residues. CDR3 DNA sequence: TGTGCCAGCAGCTTGGTTCCAGGGTATAGCAATCAGCCCCAGCATTTT. Its protein product is CASSLVPGYSNQPQHF.